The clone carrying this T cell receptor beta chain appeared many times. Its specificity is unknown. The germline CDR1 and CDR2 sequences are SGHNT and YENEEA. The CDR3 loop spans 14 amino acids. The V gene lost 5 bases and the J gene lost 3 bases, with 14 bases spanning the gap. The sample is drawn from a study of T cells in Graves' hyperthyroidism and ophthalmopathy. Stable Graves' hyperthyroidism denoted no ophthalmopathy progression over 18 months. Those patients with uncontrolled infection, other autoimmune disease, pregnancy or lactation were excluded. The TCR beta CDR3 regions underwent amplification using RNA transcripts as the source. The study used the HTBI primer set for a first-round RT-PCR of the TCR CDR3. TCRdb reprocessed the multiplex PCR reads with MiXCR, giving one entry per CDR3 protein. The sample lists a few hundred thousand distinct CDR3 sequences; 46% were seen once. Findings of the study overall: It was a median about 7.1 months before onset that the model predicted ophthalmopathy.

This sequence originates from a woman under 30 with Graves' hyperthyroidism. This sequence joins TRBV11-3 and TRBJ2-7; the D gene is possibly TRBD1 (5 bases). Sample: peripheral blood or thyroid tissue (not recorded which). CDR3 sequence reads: CASSTGHSSYEQYF. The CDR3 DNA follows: TGTGCCAGCAGCACCGGACATAGCAGCTACGAGCAGTACTTC.